Sequencing of this T cell receptor (beta chain) was carried out in a study of cytomegalovirus exposure and HLA in healthy donors. With 60 Vbeta and 13 Jbeta primers, the PCR was carried out. The method was immunoSEQ multiplex PCR; TCRdb's version includes in-frame clones alone and lacks a portion of them. The sample lists 100,000 to 150,000 clones, over 15% occurring once. CDR3 size: 14 residues. V shed 0 bases and J shed 6 bases, with 12 bases lying between them. Germline CDR1 is GTSNPN and CDR2 is SVGIG (reference sequence). The clonotype was recovered from a female donor in good health and CMV-seropositive. V usage is TRBV30 and J usage is TRBJ2-1; D gene unclear. Sequencing was performed on PBMCs. CDR3 residues: CAWSVLRWANEQFF. In DNA form, the CDR3 reads TGTGCCTGGAGTGTACTCAGGTGGGCCAATGAGCAGTTCTTC.